One and the same sample provided the 16 T cell receptor beta chains below, sequenced in a study of T cell responses to AZD1222 COVID-19 vaccine. Using immunoSEQ multiplex PCR, the repertoire was profiled, and TCRdb retains in-frame clones only, with some absent. Of roughly 100,000 clones listed, around 92% were seen once; the top ten hold about 50%. This specimen consisted of peripheral blood, obtained on day 0 of AZD1222 vaccination. The receptor set was obtained from an adult in good health.

A single count supports this clone. The chain couples TRBV5-6 to TRBJ1-2; D call uncertain. Germline V CDR1 and CDR2: SGHDT, YYEEEE. Trimming pared 4 bases from V and 6 bases from J, leaving 13 bases between. This CDR3 is 13 amino acids long. This CDR3 reads CASSATVENGYTF. The DNA for the CDR3 is TGTGCCAGCAGCGCAACGGTGGAAAATGGCTACACCTTC.

The chain couples TRBV5-1 to TRBJ2-7; D gene ambiguous. Looked up from germline, CDR1 is SGHRS and CDR2 is YFSETQ. CDR3 size: 12 residues. Trimming took off 4 bases at V and 1 base at J, with 6 bases between the two ends. The CDR3 is CASSPESYEQYF. The CDR3 DNA reads TGCGCCAGCAGCCCAGAATCCTACGAGCAGTACTTC.

The gene calls are TRBV24-1 and TRBJ1-5; 8 bases align to TRBD1. In germline, CDR1 is KGHDR, CDR2 SFDVKD. The CDR3 sequence is 15 residues long. V gave up 7 bases and J gave up 0 bases; unmatched junction bases: 4. The CDR3 loop is CATSDRGISNQPQHF. CDR3 DNA sequence: TGTGCCACCAGCGACAGGGGTATTAGCAATCAGCCCCAGCATTTT.

The chain links TRBV7-9 to TRBJ1-1; D is possibly TRBD1 (5 bases). The V end was cut by 5 bases, the J end by 3 bases, with 10 bases between. Germline lookup yields CDR1 SEHNR and CDR2 FQNEAQ (reference sequence). CDR3 length equals 13 residues. CDR3 DNA: TGTGCCAGCAGCCCCCGCAGGGACACTGAAGCTTTCTTT. Amino acid sequence: CASSPRRDTEAFF.

The chain uses TRBV18 and TRBJ2-1; D might be TRBD1 (6 bases). The V end lost 3 bases, the J end lost 4 bases, and 7 bases lay between the germline ends. Germline values: CDR1 KGHSH, CDR2 LQKENI. The length of the CDR3 is 13 residues. The CDR3 coding sequence is TGTGCCAGCTCACCGGACAGTTACAATGAGCAGTTCTTC. It translates to CASSPDSYNEQFF. The full variable domain, rest sourced from reference TRBV18 and TRBJ2-1, is NAGVMQNPRHLVRRRGQEARLRCSPMKGHSHVYWYRQLPEEGLKFMVYLQKENIIDESGMPKERFSAEFPKEGPSILRIQQVVRGDSAAYFCASSPDSYNEQFFGPGTRLTVL.

This sequence joins TRBV5-1 and TRBJ1-2; weak D call: TRBD1 (6 bases). CDR1 is SGHRS, CDR2 YFSETQ, per germline. V was clipped by 0 bases and J by 5 bases, with 17 bases between them. The CDR3 covers 16 residues. The CDR3 here is CASSLAVGGARYGYTF. Written as DNA, the CDR3 is TGCGCCAGCAGCTTGGCCGTGGGGGGCGCAAGGTATGGCTACACCTTC.

J is TRBJ2-7 and V is TRBV28; the D gene is possibly TRBD2 (6 bases). Between the trimmed V and J ends, which lost 8 bases and 5 bases, there was a span of 16 bases. The CDR3 is 13 residues long. CDR1 is MDHEN and CDR2 is SYDVKM in the germline V gene. CDR3 bases: TGTGCCAGCGCTTTGGGTGGAGGGGACGAGCAGTACTTC. Translated, it gives CASALGGGDEQYF.

This chain connects TRBV28 to TRBJ1-2; D possibly corresponds to TRBD1 (6 bases). V shed 7 bases and J shed 4 bases, with 16 bases lying between them. The CDR3 has 14 amino acids. Germline V gene lookup returns CDR1 MDHEN and CDR2 SYDVKM. This chain's CDR3 is CASKGGTSGYGYTF. DNA of the CDR3: TGTGCCAGCAAGGGGGGGACCTCGGGCTATGGCTACACCTTC.

This rearrangement joins TRBV28 to TRBJ2-7; TRBD1 aligns across 12 bases. With 9 bases clipped from V and 4 bases from J, the junction kept 10 bases outside the gene matches. Germline CDR1 is MDHEN and CDR2 is SYDVKM. The CDR3 runs to 15 residues. CDR3 DNA sequence: TGTGCCAGTGGACCTGGGACAGGGGGCTGGTACGAGCAGTACTTC. Encoded protein: CASGPGTGGWYEQYF.

The V and J genes are TRBV4-3 and TRBJ2-3; D remains ambiguous. Deletions cut 0 bases from V and 6 bases from J, with 13 bases between. Germline CDR1 and CDR2: LGHNA and YSLEER. This CDR3 is 15 amino acids long. The CDR3 sequence: CASSQDNWVGDTQYF. CDR3 in DNA: TGCGCCAGCAGCCAAGATAATTGGGTGGGGGATACGCAGTATTTT.

V and J are TRBV28 and TRBJ1-2; D not resolved. The CDR3 extends over 11 amino acids. Germline V lookup: CDR1 MDHEN, CDR2 SYDVKM. The V end lost 7 bases, the J end lost 9 bases, and 12 bases lay between the germline ends. The CDR3 spells CASNRHYSYTF. The CDR3 DNA follows: TGTGCCAGCAATCGACATTATAGCTACACCTTC.

The chain combines TRBV27 with TRBJ1-1, with 7 positions matching TRBD1. Germline loops: CDR1 MNHEY, CDR2 SMNVEV (reference sequence). J lost 3 bases, V lost 4 bases, and 5 bases had no gene match. This CDR3 contains 14 residues. The CDR3 sequence is CASSWDSLDTEAFF. The CDR3 nucleotides read TGTGCCAGCAGTTGGGACAGCCTTGACACTGAAGCTTTCTTT.

This chain uses TRBV4-1 with TRBJ2-1, with TRBD2 matching over 10 bases. The germline V gene has CDR1 MGHRA and CDR2 YSYEKL. The CDR3 has 17 residues. V dropped 1 base and J dropped 5; count of bases not matched to a gene: 8. The CDR3 is CASSQVALAGENNEQFF. The DNA for the CDR3 is TGCGCCAGCAGCCAAGTCGCGCTAGCGGGAGAGAACAATGAGCAGTTCTTC.

The chain joins TRBV3-1 (or the pseudogene TRBV3-2) to TRBJ1-5; the D is unclear. The CDR3 sequence is 11 residues long. V lost 4 bases and J 7 bases, leaving 5 bases between the germline ends. Germline V gene lookup returns CDR1 LGHDT and CDR2 YNNKEL (reference sequence). As DNA, the CDR3 is TGTGCCAGCAGCCTCCGACAGCCCCAGCATTTT. Encoded protein: CASSLRQPQHF.

The genes are TRBV5-5 and TRBJ2-7; 15 positions match TRBD2. Germline V gene lookup returns CDR1 SGHKS and CDR2 YYEKEE (reference sequence). The trim removed 0 bases at V and 4 bases at J, leaving 2 bases unmatched. The CDR3 consists of 16 residues. The CDR3 loop is CASSLGGTSGRYEQYF. CDR3 DNA: TGTGCCAGCAGCTTGGGGGGGACTAGCGGGAGGTACGAGCAGTACTTC.

The chain joins TRBV6-4 to TRBJ2-7; 7 bases line up with TRBD2. The CDR3 spans 15 residues. The germline CDR1 and CDR2 sequences are MRHNA and SNTAGT. V lost 6 bases and J lost 3; bases outside the gene matches: 11. The CDR3 DNA follows: TGTGCCAGCAGAGGACCCAGGGCGGGAGACTACGAGCAGTACTTC. Protein sequence: CASRGPRAGDYEQYF.